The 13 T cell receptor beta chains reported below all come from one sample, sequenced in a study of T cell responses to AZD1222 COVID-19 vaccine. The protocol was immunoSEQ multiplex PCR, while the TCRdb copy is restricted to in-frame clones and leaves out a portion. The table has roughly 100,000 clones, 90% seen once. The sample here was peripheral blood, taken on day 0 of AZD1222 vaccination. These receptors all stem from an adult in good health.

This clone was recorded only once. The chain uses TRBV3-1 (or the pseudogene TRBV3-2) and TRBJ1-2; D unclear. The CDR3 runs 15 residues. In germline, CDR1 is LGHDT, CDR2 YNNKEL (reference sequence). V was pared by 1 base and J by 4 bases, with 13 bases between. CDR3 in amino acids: CASSQAGLGIYGYTF. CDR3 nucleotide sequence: TGTGCCAGCAGCCAAGCCGGATTAGGGATCTATGGCTACACCTTC.

The CDR3 DNA reads TGTGCCAGCAGTTTACCCCGAGGAAACTATGGCTACACCTTC. Protein product: CASSLPRGNYGYTF. J is TRBJ1-2 and V is TRBV27; D is unresolved. The CDR3 consists of 14 residues. With 2 bases removed from V and 2 bases from J, the gap between germline ends came to 9 bases. CDR1 and CDR2 from the germline V gene are MNHEY and SMNVEV (reference sequence).

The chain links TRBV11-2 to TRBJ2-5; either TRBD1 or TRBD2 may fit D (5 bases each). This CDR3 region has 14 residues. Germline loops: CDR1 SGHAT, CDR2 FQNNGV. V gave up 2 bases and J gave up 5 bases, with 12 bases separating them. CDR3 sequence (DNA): TGTGCCAGCAGCTTAAAGGGACCACGGGAGACCCAGTACTTC. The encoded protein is CASSLKGPRETQYF.

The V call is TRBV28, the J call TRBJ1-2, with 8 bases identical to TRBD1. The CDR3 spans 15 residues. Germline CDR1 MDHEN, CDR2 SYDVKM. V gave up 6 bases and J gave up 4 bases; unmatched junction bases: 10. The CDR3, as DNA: TGTGCCAGCAGAACCAGGGGGCGTCCCTCCTATGGCTACACCTTC. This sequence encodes CASRTRGRPSYGYTF.

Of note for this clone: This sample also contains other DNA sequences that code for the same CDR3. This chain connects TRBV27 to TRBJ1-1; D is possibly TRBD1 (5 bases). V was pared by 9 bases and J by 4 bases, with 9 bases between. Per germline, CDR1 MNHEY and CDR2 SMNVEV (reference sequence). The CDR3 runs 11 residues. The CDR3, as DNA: TGTGCCAGTAGGGGTGGCACTGAAGCTTTCTTT. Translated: CASRGGTEAFF.

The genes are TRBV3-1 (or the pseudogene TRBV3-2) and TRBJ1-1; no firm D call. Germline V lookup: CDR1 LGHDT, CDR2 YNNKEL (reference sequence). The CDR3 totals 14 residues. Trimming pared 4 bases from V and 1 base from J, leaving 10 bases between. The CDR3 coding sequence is TGTGCCAGCAGCCGGAGGGTACCGAACACTGAAGCTTTCTTT. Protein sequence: CASSRRVPNTEAFF.

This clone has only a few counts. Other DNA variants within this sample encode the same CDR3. The CDR3 loop reads CASSLSLAGSYNEQFF. The CDR3 DNA reads TGTGCCAGCAGCTTAAGTTTGGCGGGCTCCTACAATGAGCAGTTCTTC. The chain employs TRBV7-9 and TRBJ2-1, with D perhaps TRBD2 (5 bases). CDR3 length: 16 amino acids. Germline lookup yields CDR1 SEHNR and CDR2 FQNEAQ (reference sequence). The V gene lost 2 bases and the J gene lost 0 bases, with 11 bases spanning the gap.

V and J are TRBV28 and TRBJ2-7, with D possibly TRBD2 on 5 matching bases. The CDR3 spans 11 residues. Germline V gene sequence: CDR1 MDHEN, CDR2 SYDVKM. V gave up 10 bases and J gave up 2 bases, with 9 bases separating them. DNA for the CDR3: TGTGCCACCCGAGGGCCCTACGAGCAGTACTTC. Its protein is CATRGPYEQYF.

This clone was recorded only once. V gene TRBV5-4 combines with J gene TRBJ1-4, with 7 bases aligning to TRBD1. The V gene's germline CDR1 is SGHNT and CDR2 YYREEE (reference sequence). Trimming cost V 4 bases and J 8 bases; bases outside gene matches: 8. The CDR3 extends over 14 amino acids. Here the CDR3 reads CASSARTGNEKLFF. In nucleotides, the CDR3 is TGTGCCAGCAGCGCACGGACAGGCAACGAAAAACTGTTTTTT.

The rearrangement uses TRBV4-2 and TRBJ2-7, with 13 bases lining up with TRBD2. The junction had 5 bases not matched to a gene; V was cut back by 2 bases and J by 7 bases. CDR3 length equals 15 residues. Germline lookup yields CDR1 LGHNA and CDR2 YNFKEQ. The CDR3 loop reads CASSQRLAGGGEQYF. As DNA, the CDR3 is TGTGCCAGCAGCCAACGACTAGCGGGGGGTGGAGAGCAGTACTTC.

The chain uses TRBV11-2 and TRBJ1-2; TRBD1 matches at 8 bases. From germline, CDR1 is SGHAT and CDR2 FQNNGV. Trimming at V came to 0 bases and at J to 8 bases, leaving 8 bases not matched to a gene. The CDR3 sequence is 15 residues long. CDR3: CASSLDQGASSGYTF. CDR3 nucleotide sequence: TGTGCCAGCAGCTTAGACCAGGGGGCTTCGTCGGGCTACACCTTC.

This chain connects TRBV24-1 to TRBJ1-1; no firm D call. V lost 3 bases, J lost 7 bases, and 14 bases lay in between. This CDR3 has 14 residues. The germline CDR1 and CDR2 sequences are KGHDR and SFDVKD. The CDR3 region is CATSDGLDGDEAFF. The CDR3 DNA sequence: TGTGCCACCAGTGATGGATTGGACGGGGATGAAGCTTTCTTT.

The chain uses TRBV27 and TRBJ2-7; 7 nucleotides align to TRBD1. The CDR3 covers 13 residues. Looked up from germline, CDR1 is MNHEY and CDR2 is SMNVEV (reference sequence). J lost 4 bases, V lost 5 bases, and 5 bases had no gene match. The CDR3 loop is CASSIRTGYEQYF. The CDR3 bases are TGTGCCAGCAGTATACGGACAGGATACGAGCAGTACTTC.